The 8 T cell receptor beta chains below all came from one sample that was sequenced in a study of blood T cell repertoires in COVID-19. Measured with immunoSEQ multiplex PCR; TCRdb has only the in-frame clones, and not every one. Seen here are 250,000 to 400,000 clones, 90% observed once, and the top ten hold 2.5% to 3%. Sequenced input: peripheral blood. The receptors derive from a woman aged 25 to 39 with COVID-19, enrolled during active disease.

The genes are TRBV11-3 and TRBJ2-7; 7 bases are shared with TRBD1. The J segment lost 3 bases and the V segment lost 1 base, leaving 6 bases of the junction unmatched. The CDR3 length is 15 residues. Per the germline V gene, CDR1 is SGHNT and CDR2 is YENEEA. The DNA of the CDR3 is TGTGCCAGCAGCTTAGGGGCAGACAGGGACTACGAGCAGTACTTC. As protein: CASSLGADRDYEQYF. Full variable domain (outside the CDR3, taken from reference TRBV11-3 and TRBJ2-7): EAGVVQSPRYKIIEKKQPVAFWCNPISGHNTLYWYLQNLGQGPELLIRYENEEAVDDSQLPKDRFSAERLKGVDSTLKIQPAELGDSAVYLCASSLGADRDYEQYFGPGTRLTVT.

This chain links TRBV6-5 with TRBJ1-2; 7 nucleotides line up with TRBD1. From germline, CDR1 is MNHEY and CDR2 SVGAGI. V dropped 8 bases and J dropped 5; count of bases not matched to a gene: 8. This CDR3 contains 13 residues. The CDR3 nucleotides are TGTGCCAGCGGAGGGACAGCCTATTATGGCTACACCTTC. Amino acids: CASGGTAYYGYTF.

V is TRBV6-5 and J is TRBJ1-2; D perhaps matches TRBD1 (5 bases). The CDR3 has 13 residues. CDR1 is MNHEY, CDR2 SVGAGI, per germline. V gave up 6 bases and J gave up 3 bases, with 11 bases separating them. The CDR3 here is CASSPDRDYGYTF. The CDR3 DNA is TGTGCCAGCAGCCCCGACAGAGACTATGGCTACACCTTC.

As DNA, the CDR3 is TGTGCCAGCGGACAGGGCCACTCATACAATGAGCAGTTCTTC. Translating it yields CASGQGHSYNEQFF. The rearrangement links TRBV28 to TRBJ2-1; 8 nucleotides align to TRBD1. The junction had 7 bases not matched to a gene; V was cut back by 8 bases and J by 4 bases. The CDR3 has 14 amino acids. Germline V CDR1 and CDR2: MDHEN, SYDVKM.

The CDR3 protein is CASSTSTGELFF. DNA of the CDR3: TGTGCCAGTAGTACCAGCACCGGGGAGCTGTTTTTT. The chain has TRBV19 and TRBJ2-2, with D uncertain. The germline V gene encodes CDR1 LNHDA and CDR2 SQIVND (reference sequence). With 4 bases removed from V and 4 bases from J, the gap between germline ends came to 4 bases. The CDR3 contains 12 residues. Supplemented by reference TRBV19 and TRBJ2-2, the full variable domain reads DGGITQSPKYLFRKEGQNVTLSCEQNLNHDAMYWYRQDPGQGLRLIYYSQIVNDFQKGDIAEGYSVSREKKESFPLTVTSAQKNPTAFYLCASSTSTGELFFGEGSRLTVL.

The V gene is TRBV14, the J gene TRBJ1-1; a possible D gene is TRBD1 (5 bases). The germline CDR1 and CDR2 sequences are SGHDN and FVKESK. V lost 0 bases and J lost 5, with 13 bases in between. This CDR3 has 15 residues. The CDR3: CASSQDSGGRTEAFF. Written as DNA, the CDR3 is TGTGCCAGCAGCCAAGATTCGGGGGGTAGGACTGAAGCTTTCTTT.

This clone occurred once. CDR3 protein: CSVAPSGSRETQYF. CDR3 coding DNA: TGCAGCGTTGCCCCTAGCGGGAGTCGGGAGACCCAGTACTTC. The chain couples TRBV29-1 to TRBJ2-5, with TRBD2 matching 10 bases. V shed 4 bases and J 5 bases; nucleotides not matched to a gene: 7. CDR1 is SQVTM and CDR2 is ANQGSEA in the germline V gene. The CDR3 runs to 14 residues.

The DNA for the CDR3 is TGTGCCAGCAGTCAGGGCCCAGCGCCAAGCTACGAGCAGTACTTC. It translates to CASSQGPAPSYEQYF. V gene TRBV5-6 combines with J gene TRBJ2-7; D possibly corresponds to TRBD1 (5 bases). Germline V CDR1 and CDR2: SGHDT, YYEEEE. V was shortened by 5 bases and J by 3 bases, with 18 bases between the two germline ends. The CDR3 covers 15 residues.